The 24 T cell receptor beta chains listed next were all sequenced from one sample in a study of cytomegalovirus exposure and HLA in healthy donors. This PCR relied on a set of 60 Vbeta primers and 13 Jbeta primers. TCRdb's copy holds only in-frame clones and misses some; the assay was immunoSEQ multiplex PCR. The table has about 140,000 clones, 75% seen once. Input material: PBMCs. The receptors shown here come from a man aged 35-49 years in good health and CMV-seronegative.

This chain links TRBV9 with TRBJ2-5; 8 bases are a match to TRBD2. The J call may be mistaken, given a closer DNA end match to TRBJ2-7. The CDR3 extends over 16 amino acids. The germline CDR1 and CDR2 sequences are SGDLS and YYNGEE. Here the CDR3 reads CASSVDGSGELYEQYF. In DNA, the CDR3 is TGTGCCAGCAGCGTAGATGGTAGCGGGGAACTCTACGAGCAGTACTTC.

The chain links TRBV7-8 to TRBJ1-2, with TRBD1 identical over 7 bases. Looked up from germline, CDR1 is SGHVS and CDR2 is FQNEAQ. The CDR3 spans 14 residues. V gave up 5 bases and J gave up 3 bases; unmatched junction bases: 6. CDR3 in amino acids: CASSLRQGYYGYTF. DNA of the CDR3: TGTGCCAGCAGCCTACGACAGGGCTACTATGGCTACACCTTC.

The chain has TRBV7-9 and TRBJ2-5; 9 nucleotides agree with TRBD1. Germline-derived CDR1 and CDR2 are SEHNR and FQNEAQ (reference sequence). The ends lost 1 base at V and 4 bases at J; junction bases unmatched: 7. The CDR3 has 16 amino acids. The CDR3 nucleotides read TGTGCCAGCAGCTTAGGACCGGGACAGGGTGCAGAGACCCAGTACTTC. Translating gives CASSLGPGQGAETQYF.

This clone was detected a few times. The CDR3 DNA reads TGCGCCAGCAGCTTGGTAGCGGGAGGTTACAATGAGCAGTTCTTC. Its protein is CASSLVAGGYNEQFF. The rearrangement links TRBV5-1 to TRBJ2-1, with TRBD2 identical over 10 bases. Germline lookup yields CDR1 SGHRS and CDR2 YFSETQ. V shed 0 bases and J 4 bases; nucleotides not matched to a gene: 1. CDR3 length: 15 residues.

The chain uses TRBV5-4 and TRBJ2-1, with 13 bases matching TRBD2. The V and J ends lost 4 bases and 9 bases, in that order; junction bases with no gene match: 7. CDR1 and CDR2 from the germline V gene are SGHNT and YYREEE (reference sequence). The CDR3 is 15 residues long. The CDR3 DNA reads TGTGCCAGCAGCCCCACTAGCGGGGGGGCCGGTGAGCAGTTCTTC. The encoded protein is CASSPTSGGAGEQFF. The whole variable domain, remainder taken from reference TRBV5-4 and TRBJ2-1, is ETGVTQSPTHLIKTRGQQVTLRCSSQSGHNTVSWYQQALGQGPQFIFQYYREEENGRGNFPPRFSGLQFPNYSSELNVNALELDDSALYLCASSPTSGGAGEQFFGPGTRLTVL.

This chain links TRBV27 with TRBJ2-7; 7 bases agree with TRBD1. Germline CDR1 MNHEY, CDR2 SMNVEV (reference sequence). The trim removed 5 bases at V and 6 bases at J, leaving 10 bases unmatched. The CDR3 extends over 14 amino acids. The CDR3 reads CASSPDGYRGEQYF. CDR3 DNA sequence: TGTGCCAGCAGTCCCGACGGATACAGGGGCGAGCAGTACTTC.

The V and J genes are TRBV7-2 and TRBJ1-2; 10 nucleotides match TRBD1. Germline CDR1 is SGHTA and CDR2 is FQGNSA. This CDR3 comprises 13 residues. The junction had 5 bases not matched to a gene; V was cut back by 5 bases and J by 8 bases. CDR3 amino acids: CASSRDRGLGYTF. The DNA of the CDR3 is TGTGCCAGCAGCCGTGACAGGGGGCTGGGCTACACCTTC.

The table lists this clone with a few counts. The gene calls are TRBV4-3 and TRBJ1-2; D call uncertain. Trimming took 0 bases from V and 8 from J, leaving 16 bases between them. CDR1 is LGHNA, CDR2 YSLEER, per germline. The CDR3 runs to 15 residues. The CDR3 region has the DNA TGCGCCAGCAGCCAAGATGGCGCGGCCCCGAGGGGCTACACCTTC. As protein: CASSQDGAAPRGYTF.

The CDR3 reads CAWSIQGLQPQHF. The CDR3 coding sequence is TGTGCCTGGAGTATACAGGGGCTCCAGCCCCAGCATTTT. This chain uses TRBV30 with TRBJ1-5, with 7 bases fitting TRBD1. CDR1 GTSNPN and CDR2 SVGIG come from the germline V gene (reference sequence). There are 13 residues in the CDR3. The J segment lost 7 bases and the V segment lost 2 bases, leaving 5 bases of the junction unmatched.

This chain joins TRBV27 and TRBJ1-2, with D uncertain. Germline CDR1 MNHEY, CDR2 SMNVEV (reference sequence). V lost 3 bases, J lost 2 bases, and 13 bases lay in between. The CDR3 is 15 residues long. CDR3 coding DNA: TGTGCCAGCAGTTTTTTCTCCACCCAGAACTATGGCTACACCTTC. Amino acids: CASSFFSTQNYGYTF.

This clone came up a few times. The J gene is TRBJ2-1, the V gene TRBV7-8; 12 nucleotides match TRBD2. Germline values: CDR1 SGHVS, CDR2 FQNEAQ. The CDR3 is made up of 16 amino acids. V gave up 5 bases and J gave up 10 bases; unmatched junction bases: 12. The CDR3 is CASSEPSGGAHREQFF. The CDR3 coding sequence is TGTGCCAGCAGCGAGCCTAGCGGGGGGGCCCATCGGGAGCAGTTCTTC.

This clone came up a few times. The gene calls are TRBV5-4 and TRBJ2-7; D perhaps matches TRBD1 (5 bases). This CDR3 region has 15 residues. Trimming stripped 0 bases from V and 3 bases from J, with 13 bases between. Germline V gene data show CDR1 as SGHNT and CDR2 as YYREEE (reference sequence). CDR3 nucleotide sequence: TGTGCCAGCAGCTTGGGGGGCGCTTCCGGCTACGAGCAGTACTTC. Its protein is CASSLGGASGYEQYF.

Details on this clone: Other DNA sequences from this sample encode an identical CDR3 as well. The rearrangement joins TRBV7-2 to TRBJ1-2; TRBD1 matches at 10 bases. V dropped 1 base and J dropped 4; count of bases not matched to a gene: 0. From germline, CDR1 is SGHTA and CDR2 FQGNSA. The CDR3 consists of 14 residues. In nucleotides, the CDR3 is TGTGCCAGCAGCTTAGGACAGGGGGCCTATGGCTACACCTTC. Residues: CASSLGQGAYGYTF.

This clone has just a few counts. The chain has TRBV7-9 and TRBJ1-2; no reliable D call. Germline lookup yields CDR1 SEHNR and CDR2 FQNEAQ (reference sequence). V was trimmed by 3 bases and J by 8 bases, leaving 7 bases between them. This CDR3 is built from 11 residues. The DNA for the CDR3 is TGTGCCAGCAGCTTTGATAGCGGCTACACCTTC. This encodes CASSFDSGYTF.

The chain has TRBV7-9 and TRBJ2-3, with TRBD2 matching 8 bases. Germline V lookup: CDR1 SEHNR, CDR2 FQNEAQ (reference sequence). The CDR3 runs to 15 residues. After removal of 5 bases from V and 2 bases from J, the junction contained 6 bases not matched to a gene. The CDR3 region has the DNA TGTGCCAGCAGCACCGGGGGGGACTACACAGATACGCAGTATTTT. This codes for CASSTGGDYTDTQYF.

This clone was seen more than once but under ten times. The J gene is TRBJ2-3, the V gene TRBV7-3, with D perhaps matching TRBD2 (5 bases). Trimming removed 4 bases from V and 2 bases from J, with 13 bases in between. The germline CDR1 and CDR2 sequences are SGHTA and FQGTGA. The CDR3 runs to 15 residues. The CDR3 is CASSWVGGPTDTQYF. CDR3 nucleotides: TGTGCCAGCAGCTGGGTTGGAGGTCCCACAGATACGCAGTATTTT.

This clone was seen a handful of times. The chain couples TRBV10-2 to TRBJ1-1, with TRBD1 as a possible D gene (5 bases). With 6 bases removed from V and 5 bases from J, the gap between germline ends came to 7 bases. The length of the CDR3 is 11 residues. Germline CDR1 reads WSHSY; CDR2 reads SAAADI. CDR3 sequence: CASRAGTEAFF. The CDR3 coding sequence is TGCGCCAGCAGAGCAGGGACTGAAGCTTTCTTT.

Remarks on this clone: Sequence at one end of the junction differs from germline and may be a read error. The chain is built from TRBV25-1 and TRBJ2-5; 7 nucleotides agree with TRBD1. This CDR3 comprises 15 residues. Per germline, CDR1 MGHDK and CDR2 SYGVNS. CDR3 in amino acids: CASSTTGDRQETRYF. DNA for the CDR3: TGTGCCAGCAGCACAACAGGGGACCGCCAAGAGACCCGGTACTTC.

A few counts support this clone. The chain combines TRBV7-6 with TRBJ2-7; possibly TRBD2 for D (6 bases). The CDR3 extends over 15 amino acids. The germline gives CDR1 SGHVS, CDR2 FNYEAQ. V was shortened by 1 base and J by 2 bases, with 12 bases between the two germline ends. CDR3 amino acids: CASSLVLSGTYEQYF. As DNA, the CDR3 is TGTGCCAGCAGCTTAGTACTTAGCGGAACCTACGAGCAGTACTTC.

This clone occurred a few times. The CDR3 loop is CASSAHLGQGYQPQHF. DNA for the CDR3: TGTGCCAGTAGTGCCCACCTCGGACAGGGGTATCAGCCCCAGCATTTT. The chain recombines TRBV19 with TRBJ1-5, with TRBD1 identical over 9 bases. Germline CDR1 is LNHDA and CDR2 is SQIVND (reference sequence). Losses at the gene ends were 5 bases for V and 5 bases for J; bases not matched to a gene: 10. This CDR3 has 16 residues.

In its sample, this clone was seen once. This sequence joins TRBV7-8 and TRBJ1-1; possible D gene TRBD1, 5 bases. V shed 3 bases and J shed 3 bases, with 11 bases lying between them. The CDR3 spans 14 residues. Looked up from germline, CDR1 is SGHVS and CDR2 is FQNEAQ. The CDR3 loop is CASSFGGGDTEAFF. In DNA, the CDR3 is TGTGCCAGCAGCTTTGGGGGGGGTGACACTGAAGCTTTCTTT.

This clone was counted only a few times. This sequence joins TRBV11-2 and TRBJ1-2; 7 positions agree with TRBD1. This CDR3 comprises 14 residues. Germline trimming cut 3 bases from V and 7 bases from J; bases unmatched to any gene: 8. Germline V gene lookup returns CDR1 SGHAT and CDR2 FQNNGV. This CDR3 reads CASSFEIGGFGYTF. The CDR3 DNA reads as TGTGCCAGCAGCTTTGAGATAGGGGGCTTTGGCTACACCTTC. Filled out from reference TRBV11-2 and TRBJ1-2, the complete variable domain reads EAGVAQSPRYKIIEKRQSVAFWCNPISGHATLYWYQQILGQGPKLLIQFQNNGVVDDSQLPKDRFSAERLKGVDSTLKIQPAKLEDSAVYLCASSFEIGGFGYTFGSGTRLTVV.

The V gene is TRBV2, the J gene TRBJ2-4; 8 bases fit TRBD1. The CDR3 extends over 15 amino acids. Trimming at V came to 4 bases and at J to 11 bases, leaving 13 bases not matched to a gene. Germline-derived CDR1 and CDR2 are SNHLY and FYNNEI. The CDR3 is CASSGGQATRGLQYF. The CDR3 nucleotides are TGTGCCAGCAGTGGGGGACAGGCAACAAGAGGTCTTCAGTACTTC.

The gene calls are TRBV28 and TRBJ2-7; possibly TRBD1 for D (5 bases). CDR1 and CDR2 (germline): MDHEN, SYDVKM. V was cut by 6 bases and J by 4 bases, with 10 bases left in between. The CDR3 has 12 amino acids. The CDR3, as DNA: TGTGCCAGCAGCGCCCCAGGGTACGAGCAGTACTTC. Its protein product is CASSAPGYEQYF. Supplemented by reference TRBV28 and TRBJ2-7, the full variable domain reads DVKVTQSSRYLVKRTGEKVFLECVQDMDHENMFWYRQDPGLGLRLIYFSYDVKMKEKGDIPEGYSVSREKKERFSLILESASTNQTSMYLCASSAPGYEQYFGPGTRLTVT.